The present entry profiles one TCR beta chain with its context. The CDR3 length is 13 residues. The germline gives CDR1 SEHNR, CDR2 FQNEAQ (reference sequence). Deletions cut 1 base from V and 10 bases from J, with 12 bases between. The data stem from a study of control samples from healthy donors and cancer patients. The table came from immunoSEQ multiplex PCR; TCRdb's copy has only in-frame clones and leaves some out. The top ten hold 2% to 2.5% of the sample, which has 95,000 to 130,000 clones, around 89% seen once. The gene calls are TRBV7-9 and TRBJ2-3; D may match TRBD1 or TRBD2 (6 bases each). The specimen was blood. The TCR sequence derives from an older woman in good health. The CDR3, as DNA: TGTGCCAGCAGCTTAGGGTCCGGGGGCGCGCAGTATTTT. Amino acid sequence: CASSLGSGGAQYF.